This T cell receptor beta chain was observed in a study of cytomegalovirus exposure and HLA in healthy donors (TCRdb year 2017). With regard to the full study: According to a later analysis, one platform produced both the approximately 110 validation repertoires and the 666 repertoires of the first cohort. The study aimed to test whether cataloging public T cell receptors could reveal signatures of past pathogen exposure. Along with the roughly 700-subject first cohort, a separate validation cohort of over a hundred different subjects was used. High-throughput TCR immunosequencing, statistical association of individual TCRs with disease status, and machine learning were combined to predict cytomegalovirus infection status. Points the paper makes about the study in general: In vitro tests confirmed that a few of the cytomegalovirus-associated TCR beta chains recognize cytomegalovirus antigens. A later analysis had no HLA typing for the validation cohort, so co-occurrence there was scored across all 110 or so repertoires. The study listed 164 TCR beta chains as associated with cytomegalovirus. The classifier was reported to diagnose cytomegalovirus status with high specificity and sensitivity in both the original and validation cohorts. Most TCR sequences were seen in very few donors, while some public TCRs were found in many individuals. In a later analysis, TCRs clustered in the first cohort were found to also tend to co-occur in the roughly 120 validation repertoires, with 94% of cluster scores above 0. It was suggested by the authors that the approach could potentially be generalized to other disease states and immunological phenotypes.

The donors were included in the validation cohort of 90 to 150 subjects, a group kept apart from the roughly 670-subject first cohort. CDR1 and CDR2 are read off the germline V gene as SGHVS and FNYEAQ. From cysteine to phenylalanine, the CDR3 is 17 amino acids long. Only the CDR3 part of the read is kept: 51 bases, read in frame from the first base. V is cut by 1 base and J by 1 base, and the space between the germline ends is 13 bases. To note about this clone: Its antigen has not been determined. No much larger clone exists at a distance of one base, and base qualities are not known.

Library construction relied on the immunoSEQ multiplex PCR assay. From the authors' description of their analysis: A statistical classification framework was built for diagnosing cytomegalovirus status from the catalog of TCR beta chain sequences. Sourced from immuneACCESS, this table was stored by TCRdb with only in-frame sequences that have V and J called. A share of the clones is absent; for the studies checked, an unresolved V gene accounts for under half, and the remainder has no known explanation. The DNA gave D and trimming, while V, J and clone size come from that table. The sample profile shows 100,000 to 120,000 clones; about 85% of them were found once. The ten largest clones represent around 2.7% of the sample.

This TCR was sampled from a woman under 30 in good health and CMV-seronegative. The sample comprised PBMCs. In this chain, TRBV7-6 is recombined with TRBJ2-2; the D gene is unclear. The nucleotide sequence reads TGTGCCAGCAGCTTAGGCTCAGGCAGTCGGAACACCGGGGAGCTGTTTTTT. It encodes CASSLGSGSRNTGELFF.